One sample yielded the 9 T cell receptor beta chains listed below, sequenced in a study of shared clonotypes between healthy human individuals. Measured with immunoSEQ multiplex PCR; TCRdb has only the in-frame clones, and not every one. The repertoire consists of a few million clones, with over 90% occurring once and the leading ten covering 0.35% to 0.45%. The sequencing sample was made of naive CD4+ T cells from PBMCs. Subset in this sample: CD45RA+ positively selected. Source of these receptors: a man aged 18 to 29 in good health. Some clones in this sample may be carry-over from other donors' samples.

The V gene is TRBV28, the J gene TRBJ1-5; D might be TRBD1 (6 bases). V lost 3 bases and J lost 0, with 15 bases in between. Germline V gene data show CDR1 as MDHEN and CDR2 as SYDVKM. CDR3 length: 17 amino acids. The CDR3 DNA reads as TGTGCCAGCAGTTTCCGGAAGGGGGTATATAGCAATCAGCCCCAGCATTTT. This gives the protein CASSFRKGVYSNQPQHF.

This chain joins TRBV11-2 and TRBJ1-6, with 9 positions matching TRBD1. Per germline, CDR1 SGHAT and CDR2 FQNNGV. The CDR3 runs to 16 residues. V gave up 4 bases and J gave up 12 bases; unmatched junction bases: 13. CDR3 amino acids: CASSSRGTGSGGPLHF. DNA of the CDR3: TGTGCCAGCAGCTCTAGAGGGACAGGGTCTGGAGGACCCCTCCACTTT.

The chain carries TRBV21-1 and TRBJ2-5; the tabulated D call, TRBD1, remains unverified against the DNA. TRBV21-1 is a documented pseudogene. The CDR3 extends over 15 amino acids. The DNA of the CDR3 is TGTGCCAGCAGCAAAAGAGAACAGGGGGGAGAGACCCAGTACTTC. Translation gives CASSKREQGGETQYF.

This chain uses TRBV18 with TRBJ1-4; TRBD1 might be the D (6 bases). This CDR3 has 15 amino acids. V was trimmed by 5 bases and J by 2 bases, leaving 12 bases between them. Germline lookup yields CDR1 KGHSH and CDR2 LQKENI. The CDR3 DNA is TGTGCCAGCTCAGTCACAGGGTTGACTAATGAAAAACTGTTTTTT. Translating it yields CASSVTGLTNEKLFF. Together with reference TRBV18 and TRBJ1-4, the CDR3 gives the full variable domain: NAGVMQNPRHLVRRRGQEARLRCSPMKGHSHVYWYRQLPEEGLKFMVYLQKENIIDESGMPKERFSAEFPKEGPSILRIQQVVRGDSAAYFCASSVTGLTNEKLFFGSGTQLSVL.

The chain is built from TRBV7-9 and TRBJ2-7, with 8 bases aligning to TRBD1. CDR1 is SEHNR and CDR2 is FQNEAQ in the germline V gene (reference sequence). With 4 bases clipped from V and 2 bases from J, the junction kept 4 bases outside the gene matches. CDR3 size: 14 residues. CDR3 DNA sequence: TGTGCCAGCAGCTCACAGGGGGGAACCTACGAGCAGTACTTC. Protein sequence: CASSSQGGTYEQYF. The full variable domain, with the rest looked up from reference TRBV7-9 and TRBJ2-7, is DTGVSQNPRHKITKRGQNVTFRCDPISEHNRLYWYRQTLGQGPEFLTYFQNEAQLEKSRLLSDRFSAERPKGSFSTLEIQRTEQGDSAMYLCASSSQGGTYEQYFGPGTRLTVT.

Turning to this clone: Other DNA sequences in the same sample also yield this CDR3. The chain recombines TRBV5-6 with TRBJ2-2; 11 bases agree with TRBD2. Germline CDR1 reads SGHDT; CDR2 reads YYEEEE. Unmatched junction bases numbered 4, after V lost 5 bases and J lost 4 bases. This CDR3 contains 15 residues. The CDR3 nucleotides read TGTGCCAGCAGTCGCGGACTAGCGGGCACCGGGGAGCTGTTTTTT. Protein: CASSRGLAGTGELFF. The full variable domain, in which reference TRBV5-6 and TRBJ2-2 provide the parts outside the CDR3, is DAGVTQSPTHLIKTRGQQVTLRCSPKSGHDTVSWYQQALGQGPQFIFQYYEEEERQRGNFPDRFSGHQFPNYSSELNVNALLLGDSALYLCASSRGLAGTGELFFGEGSRLTVL.

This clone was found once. CDR3: CASSLEAVSTDTQYF. The DNA for the CDR3 is TGCGCCAGCAGCTTGGAGGCGGTTAGCACAGATACGCAGTATTTT. V is TRBV5-1 and J is TRBJ2-3; D is unresolved. The V gene lost 0 bases and the J gene lost 0 bases, with 8 bases spanning the gap. Germline V gene data show CDR1 as SGHRS and CDR2 as YFSETQ. CDR3 length: 15 residues.

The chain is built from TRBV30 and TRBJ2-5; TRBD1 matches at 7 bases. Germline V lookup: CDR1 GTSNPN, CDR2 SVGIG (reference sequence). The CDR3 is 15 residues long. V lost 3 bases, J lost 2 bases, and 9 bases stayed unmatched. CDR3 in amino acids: CAWRTVGDSQETQYF. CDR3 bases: TGTGCCTGGAGGACAGTTGGGGACAGTCAAGAGACCCAGTACTTC.

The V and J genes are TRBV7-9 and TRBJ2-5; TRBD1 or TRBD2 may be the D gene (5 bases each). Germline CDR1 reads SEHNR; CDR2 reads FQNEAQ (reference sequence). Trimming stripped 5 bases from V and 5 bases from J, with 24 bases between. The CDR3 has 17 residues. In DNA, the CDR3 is TGTGCCAGCAGCCCCCGACGATGGGGGAGCCTGGCCGAGACCCAGTACTTC. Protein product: CASSPRRWGSLAETQYF.